Below, 29 T cell receptor beta chains from the same sample are listed, as sequenced in a study of T cell responses to AZD1222 COVID-19 vaccine. Profiling relied on immunoSEQ multiplex PCR, and the TCRdb table lists in-frame clones only, not all of them. This sample has around 100,000 clones, with more than 85% found just once. Sequenced material: peripheral blood, taken on day 0 of AZD1222 vaccination. The source of these receptors is an adult in good health.

The chain recombines TRBV18 with TRBJ1-2; 10 bases fit TRBD1. There are 15 residues in the CDR3. Trimming at V came to 6 bases and at J to 4 bases, leaving 8 bases not matched to a gene. Per the germline V gene, CDR1 is KGHSH and CDR2 is LQKENI. The CDR3 DNA is TGTGCCAGCTCGCCCCCGACAGGGGGCGCCTATGGCTACACCTTC. Its translation is CASSPPTGGAYGYTF.

The chain is built from TRBV5-4 and TRBJ2-5; 9 bases map to TRBD2. This CDR3 contains 15 residues. V trimming: 0 bases; J trimming: 1 base; junction bases outside the gene matches: 1. Germline loops: CDR1 SGHNT, CDR2 YYREEE (reference sequence). The CDR3 here is CASSLGLAVQETQYF. As DNA, the CDR3 is TGTGCCAGCAGCTTGGGACTAGCGGTCCAAGAGACCCAGTACTTC. The full variable domain, completed using reference TRBV5-4 and TRBJ2-5, is ETGVTQSPTHLIKTRGQQVTLRCSSQSGHNTVSWYQQALGQGPQFIFQYYREEENGRGNFPPRFSGLQFPNYSSELNVNALELDDSALYLCASSLGLAVQETQYFGPGTRLLVL.

This chain connects TRBV5-1 to TRBJ2-1; 8 bases align to TRBD1. CDR1 and CDR2 (germline): SGHRS, YFSETQ. The CDR3 sequence is 14 residues long. Unmatched junction bases numbered 6, after V lost 4 bases and J lost 6 bases. The CDR3 reads CASSDQGALNEQFF. CDR3 in DNA: TGCGCCAGCAGCGATCAGGGGGCGCTCAATGAGCAGTTCTTC.

This chain uses TRBV5-1 with TRBJ1-2; 8 positions match TRBD1. V dropped 4 bases and J dropped 8; count of bases not matched to a gene: 4. Germline CDR1 reads SGHRS; CDR2 reads YFSETQ. The CDR3 covers 12 residues. For the CDR3, the DNA is TGCGCCAGCAGCCTGACAGGGGCCGGCTACACCTTC. Protein: CASSLTGAGYTF. Full variable domain (rest looked up from reference TRBV5-1 and TRBJ1-2): KAGVTQTPRYLIKTRGQQVTLSCSPISGHRSVSWYQQTPGQGLQFLFEYFSETQRNKGNFPGRFSGRQFSNSRSEMNVSTLELGDSALYLCASSLTGAGYTFGSGTRLTVV.

This chain connects TRBV2 to TRBJ1-4; 9 bases align to TRBD1. Germline V gene sequence: CDR1 SNHLY, CDR2 FYNNEI. The junction had 8 bases not matched to a gene; V was cut back by 7 bases and J by 8 bases. The length of the CDR3 is 14 residues. CDR3 coding DNA: TGTGCCAGCAATACCGGGACAGGGTACGAAAAACTGTTTTTT. Its translation is CASNTGTGYEKLFF.

This clone was counted once. V and J are TRBV27 and TRBJ2-7; TRBD2 matches 7 bases. There are 14 residues in the CDR3. V shed 4 bases and J 6 bases; nucleotides not matched to a gene: 9. Germline assignment: CDR1 MNHEY and CDR2 SMNVEV (reference sequence). The CDR3 coding sequence is TGTGCCAGCAGTTCGGTCAGCGAGCGGGGCGAGCAGTACTTC. This translates into CASSSVSERGEQYF.

The V and J genes are TRBV7-9 and TRBJ2-1; TRBD1 agrees at 8 bases. The CDR3 has 16 amino acids. With 5 bases clipped from V and 6 bases from J, the junction kept 12 bases outside the gene matches. The V gene's germline CDR1 is SEHNR and CDR2 FQNEAQ (reference sequence). CDR3 bases: TGTGCCAGCAGCCTCAACCCCGGGACAGGAGGCAATGAGCAGTTCTTC. Its translation: CASSLNPGTGGNEQFF.

The chain carries TRBV14 and TRBJ1-4; TRBD1 agrees at 9 bases. With 4 bases clipped from V and 5 bases from J, the junction kept 20 bases outside the gene matches. This CDR3 has 20 residues. CDR1 and CDR2 (germline): SGHDN, FVKESK. The CDR3 reads CASSRRVTGTGKFVNEKLFF. DNA of the CDR3: TGTGCCAGCAGCCGACGGGTTACCGGGACAGGGAAATTCGTAAATGAAAAACTGTTTTTT. Filled out from reference TRBV14 and TRBJ1-4, the complete variable domain reads EAGVTQFPSHSVIEKGQTVTLRCDPISGHDNLYWYRRVMGKEIKFLLHFVKESKQDESGMPNNRFLAERTGGTYSTLKVQPAELEDSGVYFCASSRRVTGTGKFVNEKLFFGSGTQLSVL.

The chain couples TRBV11-3 to TRBJ2-7; D call uncertain. Germline-derived CDR1 and CDR2 are SGHNT and YENEEA. The V and J ends lost 7 bases and 4 bases respectively, with 11 bases between them. The CDR3 is made up of 12 amino acids. The CDR3 is CASTGPSYEQYF. The DNA of the CDR3 is TGTGCCAGCACTGGGCCTTCTTACGAGCAGTACTTC.

The rearrangement uses TRBV9 and TRBJ2-6; no firm D call. CDR3 length equals 15 residues. Germline V gene sequence: CDR1 SGDLS, CDR2 YYNGEE. V was pared by 0 bases and J by 0 bases, with 4 bases between. This CDR3 is CASSVGGSGANVLTF. The CDR3 coding sequence is TGTGCCAGCAGCGTAGGGGGCTCTGGGGCCAACGTCCTGACTTTC.

The chain links TRBV19 to TRBJ1-2; TRBD1 matches 7 bases. CDR3 length equals 15 residues. V lost 7 bases, J lost 2 bases, and 10 bases stayed unmatched. Germline V gives CDR1 LNHDA, CDR2 SQIVND (reference sequence). Written as DNA, the CDR3 is TGTGCCAGTAACCCCACACAGGGGACGAACTATGGCTACACCTTC. It yields the protein CASNPTQGTNYGYTF.

J is TRBJ1-1 and V is TRBV3-1 (or the pseudogene TRBV3-2); no clear D. The length of the CDR3 is 14 residues. Trimming left V 0 bases short and J 5 bases short, with 10 bases between. Germline loops: CDR1 LGHDT, CDR2 YNNKEL (reference sequence). The CDR3 region is CASSQEARWTEAFF. The CDR3 nucleotides read TGTGCCAGCAGCCAAGAAGCCAGGTGGACTGAAGCTTTCTTT.

J is TRBJ1-5 and V is TRBV6-5; D not resolved. The germline V gene encodes CDR1 MNHEY and CDR2 SVGAGI. V dropped 6 bases and J dropped 6 bases, with 12 bases sitting between them. The length of the CDR3 is 13 residues. The chain's CDR3 is CASSPRAPQPQHF. The DNA for the CDR3 is TGTGCCAGCAGCCCCCGGGCCCCTCAGCCCCAGCATTTT.

This chain uses TRBV12-5 with TRBJ2-1, with D unclear. The CDR3 sequence is 10 residues long. Trimming took 3 bases from V and 6 from J, leaving 0 bases between them. Germline values: CDR1 LGHNT, CDR2 FRNRAP. The chain's CDR3 is CASGFNEQFF. The CDR3 DNA reads as TGTGCTAGTGGTTTCAATGAGCAGTTCTTC.

The chain joins TRBV13 to TRBJ2-7; D may match TRBD1 or TRBD2 (5 bases each). The CDR3 covers 15 residues. CDR1 is PRHDT and CDR2 is FYEKMQ in the germline V gene (reference sequence). V gave up 5 bases and J gave up 3 bases, with 17 bases separating them. CDR3 coding DNA: TGTGCCAGCAGCCCCGGGACGGACCTCCTCTACGAGCAGTACTTC. This sequence encodes CASSPGTDLLYEQYF. The full variable domain, rest sourced from reference TRBV13 and TRBJ2-7, is AAGVIQSPRHLIKEKRETATLKCYPIPRHDTVYWYQQGPGQDPQFLISFYEKMQSDKGSIPDRFSAQQFSDYHSELNMSSLELGDSALYFCASSPGTDLLYEQYFGPGTRLTVT.

This clone was detected once. The gene calls are TRBV5-4 and TRBJ2-5; perhaps TRBD2 as D (6 bases). V was pared by 3 bases and J by 3 bases, with 9 bases between. CDR3 length: 13 amino acids. Per the germline V gene, CDR1 is SGHNT and CDR2 is YYREEE (reference sequence). As DNA, the CDR3 is TGTGCCAGCAGCTGGGAGCGGGAAGAGACCCAGTACTTC. Protein sequence: CASSWEREETQYF.

CDR3 DNA sequence: TGTGCCTGGAGTGGGATCCAACTGTTTTTT. Encoded protein: CAWSGIQLFF. This chain uses TRBV30 with TRBJ1-4, with D uncertain. CDR1 and CDR2 (germline): GTSNPN, SVGIG (reference sequence). The CDR3 extends over 10 amino acids. Trimming took off 1 base at V and 12 bases at J, with 6 bases between the two ends.

The J gene is TRBJ2-5, the V gene TRBV19; TRBD2 is a possible D gene (5 bases). This CDR3 comprises 14 residues. V shed 1 base and J shed 4 bases, with 10 bases lying between them. The germline V gene has CDR1 LNHDA and CDR2 SQIVND (reference sequence). The CDR3 sequence: CASSIVEGRETQYF. The CDR3 nucleotides are TGTGCCAGTAGTATAGTTGAGGGAAGAGAGACCCAGTACTTC.

This chain connects TRBV5-1 to TRBJ2-1; 7 bases map to TRBD1. V was pared by 5 bases and J by 3 bases, with 11 bases of the junction left unmatched. From germline, CDR1 is SGHRS and CDR2 YFSETQ. The CDR3 runs to 16 residues. The CDR3 spells CASSRTGTENYNEQFF. CDR3 DNA sequence: TGCGCCAGCAGTAGAACCGGGACAGAAAACTACAATGAGCAGTTCTTC.

This chain connects TRBV28 to TRBJ2-1; maybe TRBD1 (6 bases). V gave up 9 bases and J gave up 4 bases, with 19 bases separating them. The V gene's germline CDR1 is MDHEN and CDR2 SYDVKM. This CDR3 spans 15 amino acids. The CDR3 DNA follows: TGTGCCAGTTCCTCCCCAGGGGTCGAATACAATGAGCAGTTCTTC. It is translated as CASSSPGVEYNEQFF.

The CDR3 here is CASSQKWGGAYQPQHF. CDR3 coding DNA: TGCGCCAGCAGCCAAAAATGGGGGGGGGCCTATCAGCCCCAGCATTTT. The chain has TRBV4-3 and TRBJ1-5, with D perhaps matching TRBD1 (6 bases). Germline V CDR1 and CDR2: LGHNA, YSLEER. The CDR3 contains 16 residues. V was trimmed by 2 bases and J by 5 bases, leaving 16 bases between them.

V gene TRBV15 combines with J gene TRBJ2-3; D remains ambiguous. CDR1 and CDR2 from the germline V gene are LNHNV and YYDKDF (reference sequence). V lost 0 bases and J lost 4, with 2 bases in between. This CDR3 contains 12 residues. The CDR3 region is CATSREPDTQYF. CDR3 nucleotides: TGTGCCACCAGCAGAGAGCCAGATACGCAGTATTTT.

The chain is built from TRBV15 and TRBJ1-1; D might be TRBD1 (5 bases). Trimming left V 8 bases short and J 4 bases short, with 20 bases between. There are 15 residues in the CDR3. The germline V gene encodes CDR1 LNHNV and CDR2 YYDKDF (reference sequence). CDR3 nucleotides: TGTGCCACCCAGCACGGTAGGGGATGGGGCACTGAAGCTTTCTTT. Residues: CATQHGRGWGTEAFF.

The chain couples TRBV4-3 to TRBJ1-2; D is uncertain. Germline values: CDR1 LGHNA, CDR2 YSLEER. The CDR3 has 15 residues. Trimming took off 0 bases at V and 1 base at J, with 9 bases between the two ends. The DNA for the CDR3 is TGCGCCAGCAGCCAAGATTTCCAGGATAACTATGGCTACACCTTC. Translation gives CASSQDFQDNYGYTF.

This chain uses TRBV3-1 (or the pseudogene TRBV3-2) with TRBJ1-4; D remains ambiguous. Between the trimmed V and J ends, which lost 4 bases and 2 bases, there was a span of 11 bases. This CDR3 has 15 residues. The germline gives CDR1 LGHDT, CDR2 YNNKEL (reference sequence). CDR3 amino acids: CASSPAEATNEKLFF. The CDR3 nucleotides are TGTGCCAGCAGCCCAGCGGAAGCGACTAATGAAAAACTGTTTTTT.

V is TRBV7-9 and J is TRBJ2-1, with 10 bases aligning to TRBD2. V shed 2 bases and J 9 bases; nucleotides not matched to a gene: 16. The CDR3 spans 18 residues. Germline loops: CDR1 SEHNR, CDR2 FQNEAQ (reference sequence). In DNA form, the CDR3 reads TGTGCCAGCAGCTTATTTAGGGGTACGAGGAAGCGGGAGGGTGAGCAGTTCTTC. It translates to CASSLFRGTRKREGEQFF.

The J gene is TRBJ1-2, the V gene TRBV6-5, with D possibly TRBD1 on 6 matching bases. The V end was cut by 6 bases, the J end by 7 bases, with 21 bases between. CDR1 and CDR2 (germline): MNHEY, SVGAGI. The CDR3 extends over 15 amino acids. The CDR3 spells CASSTSWTDVRGYTF. The DNA for the CDR3 is TGTGCCAGCAGCACCAGTTGGACAGATGTTCGTGGCTACACCTTC.

This chain links TRBV7-9 with TRBJ2-2; D is unresolved. The CDR3 contains 13 residues. From germline, CDR1 is SEHNR and CDR2 FQNEAQ (reference sequence). V was cut by 2 bases and J by 6 bases, with 7 bases left in between. In nucleotides, the CDR3 is TGTGCCAGCAGCTTAAATTGGGCCGGGGAGCTGTTTTTT. It encodes CASSLNWAGELFF.

This chain uses TRBV7-2 with TRBJ1-5; the D is unclear. Trimming pared 1 base from V and 1 base from J, leaving 8 bases between. The CDR3 length is 15 residues. Germline loops: CDR1 SGHTA, CDR2 FQGNSA. The chain's CDR3 is CASSLVVQSNQPQHF. Here the CDR3 DNA reads TGTGCCAGCAGCTTAGTGGTACAGAGCAATCAGCCCCAGCATTTT.